Sequencing of this TCR beta chain was carried out in a study of T-cell reconstitution after alpha-beta-depleted transplantation in children (TCRdb year 2016). Concerning the study at large: The study quantitatively tracked T-cell immune reconstitution after TCRalphabeta/CD19-depleted allogeneic hematopoietic cell transplantation in children using TCR repertoire profiling.

This clonotype was seen many times. Its antigen has not been determined. No qualities accompany the bases; no much larger clone lies one base away. Cut back by 5 bases and 5 bases, the V and J ends lie 6 bases apart. The CDR3 sequence holds 11 residues, the cysteine and phenylalanine included. Solely the CDR3 DNA is kept, with 33 bases framed from the first base. Sequences SGHTA (CDR1) and FQGNSA (CDR2) are obtained from the germline V gene. Library method: PCR. These reads were obtained on an Illumina HiSeq 2500. TCR library preparation used molecular barcoding, with unique molecular identifiers applied to normalize quantification of the TCRbeta repertoire. The public reads were reanalyzed by TCRdb: fastp trimming at Q25, MiXCR alignment, in-frame beta chains only. Duplicate CDR3 protein sequences are folded into a single record with the most common DNA and genes. The sample has 600,000 to 700,000 distinct CDR3 sequences on record, approximately 15% of them singletons. Of the sample, 0.9% to 1.2% falls within the top ten clones.

This specimen was PBMCs from the stem cell graft donor, taken from the stem cell graft. The rearranged segments are TRBV7-2 and TRBJ1-2, with no confidently assigned D gene. This TCR came from a human donor who donated a stem cell graft to a child with acute myeloid leukemia. The sequenced DNA: TGTGCCAGCAGCCGTTATTATGGCTACACCTTC. It is translated as CASSRYYGYTF.